This TCR beta chain was captured by sequencing in a study of cytomegalovirus exposure and HLA in healthy donors. The study's findings and limits: Later analysis identified several of the most significant clusters that appeared linked to common viral pathogens.

13 Jbeta primers and 60 Vbeta primers were used for the PCR. TCRdb's table, derived via immunoSEQ multiplex PCR, lists solely in-frame clones and lacks some. The data show about 38,000 clones, approximately 71% seen once. Regarding this clone: The antigen is not known.

V was shortened by 7 bases and J by 7 bases, with 22 bases between the two germline ends. In germline, CDR1 is ENHRY, CDR2 SYGVKD. CDR3 size: 15 residues. The sequencing input was PBMCs. The chain joins TRBV10-3 to TRBJ1-2, with a weak D call TRBD1 (5 bases). This TCR derives from a man between 45 and 60 years old in good health and CMV-seropositive. CDR3 amino acids: CAINSPGGGTGGYTF. The CDR3 region has the DNA TGTGCCATCAACTCTCCTGGGGGGGGGACGGGTGGCTACACCTTC.